The clone carrying this T cell receptor (beta chain) was seen repeatedly, ten times or more. The antigen is unknown. The sample originates from a study of Graves' ophthalmopathy and Graves' hyperthyroidism. Study-level points and caveats: Distinction of ophthalmopathy from stable hyperthyroidism by a 13-signature model reached approximately 89% sensitivity and about 80% specificity.

Amplifying from RNA transcripts, the study obtained TCR beta CDR3 regions. HTBI primers were used in a first-round RT-PCR, which preceded a second-round multiplex PCR. From the multiplex PCR reads, TCRdb called clonotypes with MiXCR, one entry per CDR3 protein. The table includes a few hundred thousand distinct CDR3 sequences, 15% detected once. There are 14 residues in the CDR3. V was pared by 4 bases and J by 4 bases, with 5 bases of the junction left unmatched. Specimen: peripheral blood. This TCR came from a woman aged 18-30 years with stable Graves' hyperthyroidism. The V gene is TRBV12-3 or TRBV12-4, the J gene TRBJ1-1, with 8 bases fitting TRBD1. The DNA for the CDR3 is TGTGCCAGCAGTTCCAGGGGGCTAGGCACTGAAGCTTTCTTT. Translating gives CASSSRGLGTEAFF.